This TCR beta chain was obtained from a study of blood T cell repertoires in COVID-19. Assay used: immunoSEQ multiplex PCR; TCRdb lists only in-frame clones, some missing. The sample yields over 250,000 clones, roughly nine tenths seen once. The J segment lost 5 bases and the V segment lost 3 bases, leaving 4 bases of the junction unmatched. The germline CDR1 and CDR2 sequences are SNHLY and FYNNEI. This CDR3 is 14 amino acids long. The rearrangement uses TRBV2 and TRBJ2-5; 9 bases are shared with TRBD1. The origin of this receptor is a woman aged 18-29 years who had recovered from COVID-19. Sequenced input: PBMCs or T cells enriched from blood (not recorded which). CDR3 region: CASSDKDRGETQYF. The CDR3 DNA follows: TGTGCCAGCAGTGACAAGGACAGGGGTGAGACCCAGTACTTC. The full variable domain, with the rest looked up from reference TRBV2 and TRBJ2-5, is EPEVTQTPSHQVTQMGQEVILRCVPISNHLYFYWYRQILGQKVEFLVSFYNNEISEKSEIFDDQFSVERPDGSNFTLKIRSTKLEDSAMYFCASSDKDRGETQYFGPGTRLLVL.